These 9 T cell receptor beta chains originate from one sample sequenced in a study of T-cell memory formation after mild COVID-19 (dated by TCRdb to the early 2020s). Library preparation was by 5' RACE. Sequencing used an Illumina NovaSeq 6000. TCRdb itself trimmed the public reads at Q25 with fastp, ran MiXCR and retained productive beta chains. Here each entry gathers all rows of one CDR3 protein and keeps the most common genes and DNA. The sample profile shows 380,000 or so distinct CDR3 sequences; roughly 13% of them were found once. The top ten hold 22% of the sample. The material sequenced was PBMCs or a T cell subset sorted from them (not recorded which). These receptors came from a man between 18 and 29 years old who had mild COVID-19 (a few samples of this study predate the infection). The sample titles of this study are shuffled in the database, so cell type and time point are left out; the donor was told from shared clones.

The chain combines TRBV9 with TRBJ1-1, with D maybe TRBD1 (5 bases). Trimming shortened V by 3 bases and J by 2 bases, and 11 bases separated the two germline ends. This CDR3 contains 14 residues. Germline-derived CDR1 and CDR2 are SGDLS and YYNGEE. The CDR3 reads CASSAGQHNTEAFF. The DNA for the CDR3 is TGTGCCAGCAGCGCCGGACAACATAACACTGAAGCTTTCTTT.

J is TRBJ2-7 and V is TRBV20-1, with TRBD1 matching 7 bases. V lost 2 bases to trimming and J lost 4 bases; unmatched junction nucleotides: 8. The CDR3 has 14 residues. CDR1 DFQATT and CDR2 SNEGSKA come from the germline V gene (reference sequence). Here the CDR3 reads CSARSPTGNYEQYV. For the CDR3, the DNA is TGCAGTGCTAGATCCCCGACAGGGAATTACGAGCAGTACGTC.

The chain uses TRBV13 and TRBJ2-2; tentatively, D is TRBD1 (5 bases). There are 18 residues in the CDR3. V was pared by 3 bases and J by 2 bases, with 19 bases between. CDR1 and CDR2 from the germline V gene are PRHDT and FYEKMQ (reference sequence). The CDR3, as DNA: TGTGCCAGCAGCTTTTTTAGCTCAGGGCAAGTTAACACCGGGGAGCTGTTTTTT. Translating gives CASSFFSSGQVNTGELFF.

This clonotype occurred a few times. The chain uses TRBV6-6 and TRBJ1-5; D is undetermined. V shed 5 bases and J shed 4 bases, with 24 bases lying between them. CDR3 length: 18 residues. Looked up from germline, CDR1 is MNHNY and CDR2 is SVGAGI (reference sequence). The CDR3 DNA follows: TGTGCCAGCAGTAAAGGTCAACCCGACGGCTGGAGGAATCAGCCCCAGCATTTT. It is translated as CASSKGQPDGWRNQPQHF.

At least ten counts were recorded for this clonotype. This sequence joins TRBV29-1 and TRBJ1-2; a weak D match, TRBD1 (6 bases). This CDR3 is built from 14 residues. CDR1 SQVTM and CDR2 ANQGSEA come from the germline V gene. Trimming took off 5 bases at V and 0 bases at J, with 13 bases between the two ends. The CDR3 region has the DNA TGCAGCGTTTATGGGGGCCAAGCTAACTATGGCTACACCTTC. Amino acids: CSVYGGQANYGYTF.

The sample holds a few counts of this clonotype. The chain links TRBV7-2 to TRBJ1-5; weak D call: TRBD1 (5 bases). Trimming shortened V by 6 bases and J by 3 bases, and 12 bases separated the two germline ends. The CDR3 is 14 residues long. The germline CDR1 and CDR2 sequences are SGHTA and FQGNSA. The CDR3 DNA sequence: TGTGCCAGCAGTTTTATGGGGCCCAATCAGCCCCAGCATTTT. It yields the protein CASSFMGPNQPQHF. The whole variable domain, remainder taken from reference TRBV7-2 and TRBJ1-5, is GAGVSQSPSNKVTEKGKDVELRCDPISGHTALYWYRQSLGQGLEFLIYFQGNSAPDKSGLPSDRFSAERTGGSVSTLTIQRTQQEDSAVYLCASSFMGPNQPQHFGDGTRLSIL.

The V call is TRBV7-3, the J call TRBJ2-1; 12 bases align to TRBD2. With V trimmed by 5 bases and J by 3 bases, 5 bases remained unmatched. The CDR3 extends over 16 amino acids. Germline-derived CDR1 and CDR2 are SGHTA and FQGTGA. The CDR3 is CASSTSLAGGYNEQFF. Written as DNA, the CDR3 is TGTGCCAGCAGCACCTCACTAGCGGGGGGCTACAATGAGCAGTTCTTC.

This clonotype was detected a few times. The CDR3 region has the DNA TGTGCCAGCAGTTACCAAGAGAATGAAAAACTGTTTTTT. The encoded protein is CASSYQENEKLFF. This rearrangement joins TRBV6-6 to TRBJ1-4; D not certain. The CDR3 is made up of 13 amino acids. Germline V gives CDR1 MNHNY, CDR2 SVGAGI (reference sequence). V gave up 2 bases and J gave up 5 bases, with 6 bases separating them.

The chain recombines TRBV6-2 or TRBV6-3 with TRBJ2-4; 12 nucleotides agree with TRBD2. Trimming cost V 5 bases and J 0 bases; bases outside gene matches: 5. Germline loops: CDR1 MNHEY, CDR2 SVGEGT. The CDR3 totals 17 residues. The CDR3 nucleotides are TGTGCCAGCAGTCGGCTGACTAGCGGGAGAGCCAAAAACATTCAGTACTTC. Encoded protein: CASSRLTSGRAKNIQYF.